This T cell receptor (beta chain) is drawn from a study of blood T cell repertoires in COVID-19. Study at large: The United States, Italy and Spain provided the acute and convalescent COVID-19 samples. T cells, B-cell-depleted T cells, or PBMCs provided the cDNA or gDNA that served as material.

Original handling: Estimates of nucleated cell counts were drawn from the amplification of reference gene primers. The repertoire was sequenced with immunoSEQ multiplex PCR; TCRdb's copy has only in-frame clones and lacks some. V and J calls and clone size are given by that table; D and trimming were obtained from the DNA. The data contain tens of thousands of clones, 84% of them singletons. CDR3 length equals 13 residues. Looked up from germline, CDR1 is SNHLY and CDR2 is FYNNEI. V gave up 4 bases and J gave up 7 bases; unmatched junction bases: 3. The TCR comes from a human donor in a cohort sampled during active COVID-19. The source material was peripheral blood. This rearrangement joins TRBV2 to TRBJ1-5, with 8 bases aligning to TRBD1. The CDR3 sequence is CASSGTGWQPQHF. CDR3 nucleotide sequence: TGTGCCAGCAGTGGGACAGGGTGGCAGCCCCAGCATTTT.